The clone carrying this TCR beta chain was counted only a few times. In the study's own analysis: Reference gene primer amplification in the assay estimated nucleated cell counts. Clones were sequenced by immunoSEQ multiplex PCR, and TCRdb holds only the in-frame ones, with some missing. The D gene and trimming were derived from the DNA, and the V and J assignments and clone size from that table. Altogether approximately 260,000 clones are present, roughly nine tenths being singletons, with the ten largest covering less than 2%. This sample is drawn from a study of blood T cell repertoires in COVID-19. On the study more broadly: In each case, the material was cDNA or gDNA derived from T cells, B-cell-depleted T cells, or PBMCs.

Cohort 3 recovered donors had two negative PCRs, clearance, or symptom resolution. Sample: PBMCs or T cells enriched from blood (not recorded which). The clonotype was recovered from a woman in her fifties or sixties who had recovered from COVID-19.

The CDR3 reads CASSQSIRRTGTRSNNEQFF. In DNA, the CDR3 is TGTGCCAGCAGCCAAAGCATAAGGAGAACCGGGACTAGGAGTAACAATGAGCAGTTCTTC. The chain has TRBV3-1 (or the pseudogene TRBV3-2) and TRBJ2-1; 8 bases are shared with TRBD2. Germline CDR1 LGHDT, CDR2 YNNKEL (reference sequence). This CDR3 has 20 amino acids. With V trimmed by 2 bases and J by 5 bases, 20 bases remained unmatched.